These 10 T cell receptor beta chains originate from one sample sequenced in a study of blood T cell repertoires in COVID-19. TCRdb keeps only in-frame clones here, not all; method: immunoSEQ multiplex PCR. The data contain 150,000 to 200,000 clones, 80% to 90% of them singletons. The sequenced sample was peripheral blood. The receptors derive from a man in his forties or fifties with active or convalescent COVID-19.

CDR3 coding DNA: TGTGCCTGGAGTTCGCACAAGAACACTGAAGCTTTCTTT. Amino acids: CAWSSHKNTEAFF. The rearrangement joins TRBV30 to TRBJ1-1, with D hard to call. Germline assignment: CDR1 GTSNPN and CDR2 SVGIG (reference sequence). Deletions cut 2 bases from V and 1 base from J, with 8 bases between. The CDR3 covers 13 residues.

The gene calls are TRBV29-1 and TRBJ2-3, with D perhaps matching TRBD2 (6 bases). Per the germline V gene, CDR1 is SQVTM and CDR2 is ANQGSEA. V lost 3 bases and J 3 bases, leaving 7 bases between the germline ends. CDR3 size: 12 residues. The CDR3, as DNA: TGCAGCGTTGAGGGGGGTACAGATACGCAGTATTTT. Its translation: CSVEGGTDTQYF.

This rearrangement joins TRBV28 to TRBJ1-1; TRBD1 might be the D (5 bases). The V end was cut by 2 bases, the J end by 0 bases, with 10 bases between. The CDR3 has 15 residues. Looked up from germline, CDR1 is MDHEN and CDR2 is SYDVKM. CDR3 in amino acids: CASSLSTGLNTEAFF. The CDR3 coding sequence is TGTGCCAGCAGTTTAAGTACAGGCCTGAACACTGAAGCTTTCTTT.

J is TRBJ2-2 and V is TRBV9, with a weak D call TRBD1 (5 bases). Trimming took off 0 bases at V and 3 bases at J, with 12 bases between the two ends. There are 16 residues in the CDR3. Looked up from germline, CDR1 is SGDLS and CDR2 is YYNGEE. For the CDR3, the DNA is TGTGCCAGCAGCGTAGCTAAAGGGGTGGACACCGGGGAGCTGTTTTTT. Protein sequence: CASSVAKGVDTGELFF. Variable domain in full (rest from reference TRBV9 and TRBJ2-2): DSGVTQTPKHLITATGQRVTLRCSPRSGDLSVYWYQQSLDQGLQFLIQYYNGEERAKGNILERFSAQQFPDLHSELNLSSLELGDSALYFCASSVAKGVDTGELFFGEGSRLTVL.

This chain uses TRBV9 with TRBJ2-7, with 10 bases matching TRBD1. The CDR3 covers 16 residues. The junction had 6 bases not matched to a gene; V was cut back by 0 bases and J by 3 bases. The germline V gene has CDR1 SGDLS and CDR2 YYNGEE. The CDR3 bases are TGTGCCAGCAGCGTAGCTCTTTGGACAGGGGGCTACGAGCAGTACTTC. Protein sequence: CASSVALWTGGYEQYF.

CDR3 nucleotide sequence: TGCGCCAGCAGCGCAACCCCGGGACAGGGGAGCTACGAGCAGTACTTC. Residues: CASSATPGQGSYEQYF. The chain carries TRBV5-1 and TRBJ2-7; TRBD1 agrees at 10 bases. This CDR3 is built from 16 residues. CDR1 is SGHRS, CDR2 YFSETQ, per germline. V dropped 4 bases and J dropped 3; count of bases not matched to a gene: 10.

The chain couples TRBV5-6 to TRBJ1-2; no firm D call. Germline V gene sequence: CDR1 SGHDT, CDR2 YYEEEE. The V and J ends lost 0 bases and 1 base respectively, with 10 bases between them. This CDR3 region has 15 residues. The CDR3 coding sequence is TGTGCCAGCAGCTTGGCTCAGGCGATTAACTATGGCTACACCTTC. Protein product: CASSLAQAINYGYTF.

The gene calls are TRBV4-1 and TRBJ1-4; weak D call: TRBD1 (5 bases). The ends were cut back, 0 bases at V and 0 bases at J, with 17 bases in the middle. Germline CDR1 is MGHRA and CDR2 is YSYEKL. This CDR3 is built from 19 residues. The CDR3 spells CASSQDWRQSSTTNEKLFF. CDR3 coding DNA: TGCGCCAGCAGCCAAGATTGGAGACAGTCCTCGACAACTAATGAAAAACTGTTTTTT.

The chain is built from TRBV24-1 and TRBJ2-5, with D unresolved. Germline CDR1 reads KGHDR; CDR2 reads SFDVKD. The germline V and J ends were trimmed by 3 bases and 2 bases, with 6 bases remaining between them. This CDR3 is 13 amino acids long. For the CDR3, the DNA is TGTGCCACCAGTGATGACAAGCAAGAGACCCAGTACTTC. Translated: CATSDDKQETQYF.

This chain uses TRBV3-1 (or the pseudogene TRBV3-2) with TRBJ2-7; 7 bases map to TRBD1. The CDR3 is made up of 17 amino acids. Germline CDR1 reads LGHDT; CDR2 reads YNNKEL (reference sequence). V lost 1 base and J lost 3; bases outside the gene matches: 12. The DNA for the CDR3 is TGTGCCAGCAGCCAAGGACTCCAGGGGGTGGCATTCTACGAGCAGTACTTC. It translates to CASSQGLQGVAFYEQYF.